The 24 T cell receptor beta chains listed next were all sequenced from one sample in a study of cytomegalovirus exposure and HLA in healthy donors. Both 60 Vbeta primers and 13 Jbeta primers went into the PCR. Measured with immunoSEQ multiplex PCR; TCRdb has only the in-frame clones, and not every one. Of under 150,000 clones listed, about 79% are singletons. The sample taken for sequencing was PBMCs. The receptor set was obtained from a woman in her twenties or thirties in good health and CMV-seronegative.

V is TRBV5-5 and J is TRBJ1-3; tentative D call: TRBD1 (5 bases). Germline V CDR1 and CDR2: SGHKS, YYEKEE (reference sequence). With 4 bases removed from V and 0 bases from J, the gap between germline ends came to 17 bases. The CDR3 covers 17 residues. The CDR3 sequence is CASSGAKGDISGNTIYF. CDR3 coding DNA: TGTGCCAGCAGCGGGGCTAAGGGTGACATCTCTGGAAACACCATATATTTT.

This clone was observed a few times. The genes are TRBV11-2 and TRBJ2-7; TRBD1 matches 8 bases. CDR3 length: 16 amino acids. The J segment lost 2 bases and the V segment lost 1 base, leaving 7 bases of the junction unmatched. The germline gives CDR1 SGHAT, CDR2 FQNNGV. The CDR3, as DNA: TGTGCCAGCAGCTTAGTGGCTTTGGGACAGGCCTACGAGCAGTACTTC. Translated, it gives CASSLVALGQAYEQYF.

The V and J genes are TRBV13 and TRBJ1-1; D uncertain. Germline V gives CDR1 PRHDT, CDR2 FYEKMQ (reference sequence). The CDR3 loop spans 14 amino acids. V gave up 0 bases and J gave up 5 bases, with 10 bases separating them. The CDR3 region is CASSLGSGGTEAFF. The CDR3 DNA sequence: TGTGCCAGCAGCTTAGGATCGGGAGGAACTGAAGCTTTCTTT.

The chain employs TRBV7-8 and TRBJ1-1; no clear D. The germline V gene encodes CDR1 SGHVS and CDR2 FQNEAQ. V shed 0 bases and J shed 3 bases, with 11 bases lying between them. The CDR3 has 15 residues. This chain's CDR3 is CASSLAMASHTEAFF. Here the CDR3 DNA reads TGTGCCAGCAGCTTAGCGATGGCCTCGCACACTGAAGCTTTCTTT.

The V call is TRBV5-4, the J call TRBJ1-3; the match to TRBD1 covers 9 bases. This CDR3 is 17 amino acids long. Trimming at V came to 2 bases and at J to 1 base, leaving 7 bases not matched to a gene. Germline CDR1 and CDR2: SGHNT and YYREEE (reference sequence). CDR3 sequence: CASSLPGQGQSGNTIYF. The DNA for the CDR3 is TGTGCCAGCAGCTTACCGGGACAGGGTCAATCTGGAAACACCATATATTTT.

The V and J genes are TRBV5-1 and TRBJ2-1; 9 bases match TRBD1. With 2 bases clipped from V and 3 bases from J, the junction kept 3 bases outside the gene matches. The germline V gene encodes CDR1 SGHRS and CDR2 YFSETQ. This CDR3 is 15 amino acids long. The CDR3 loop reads CASSFRQGVYNEQFF. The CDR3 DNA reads TGCGCCAGCAGCTTTCGACAGGGGGTCTACAATGAGCAGTTCTTC.

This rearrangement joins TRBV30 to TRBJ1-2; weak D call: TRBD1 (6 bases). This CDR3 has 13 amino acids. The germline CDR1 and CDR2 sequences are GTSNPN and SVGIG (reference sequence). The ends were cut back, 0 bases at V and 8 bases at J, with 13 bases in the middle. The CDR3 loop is CAWSVLWQGGYTF. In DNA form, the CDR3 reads TGTGCCTGGAGTGTACTGTGGCAGGGGGGCTACACCTTC. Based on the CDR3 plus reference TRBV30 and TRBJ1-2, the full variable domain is SQTIHQWPATLVQPVGSPLSLECTVEGTSNPNLYWYRQAAGRGLQLLFYSVGIGQISSEVPQNLSASRPQDRQFILSSKKLLLSDSGFYLCAWSVLWQGGYTFGSGTRLTVV.

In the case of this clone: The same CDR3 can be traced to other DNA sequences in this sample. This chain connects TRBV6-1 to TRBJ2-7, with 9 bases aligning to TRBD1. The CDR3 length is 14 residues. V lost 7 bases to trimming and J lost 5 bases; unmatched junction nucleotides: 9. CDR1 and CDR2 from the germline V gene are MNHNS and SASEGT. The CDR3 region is CASTLGTGNDEQYF. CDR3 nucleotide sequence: TGTGCCAGCACCCTCGGGACAGGGAACGACGAGCAGTACTTC.

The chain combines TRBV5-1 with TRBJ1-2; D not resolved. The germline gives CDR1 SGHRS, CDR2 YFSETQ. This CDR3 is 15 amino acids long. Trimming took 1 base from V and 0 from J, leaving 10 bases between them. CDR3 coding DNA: TGCGCCAGCAGCTTGTCCAGCGGAGCTAACTATGGCTACACCTTC. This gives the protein CASSLSSGANYGYTF.

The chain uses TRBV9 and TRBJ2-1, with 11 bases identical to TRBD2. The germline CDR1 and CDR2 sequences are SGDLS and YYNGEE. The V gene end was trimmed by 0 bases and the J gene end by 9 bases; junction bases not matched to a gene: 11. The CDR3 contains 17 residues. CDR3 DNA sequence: TGTGCCAGCAGCGTAGCAGGAGTAGCGGGGGGGCCGGGTGAGCAGTTCTTC. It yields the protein CASSVAGVAGGPGEQFF.

The CDR3 bases are TGTGCCAGCAGTTCACGGCCAGGGGTGTATGGCTACACCTTC. Translated: CASSSRPGVYGYTF. The rearrangement joins TRBV6-5 to TRBJ1-2, with D possibly matching TRBD1 (6 bases). Trimming cost V 4 bases and J 5 bases, with 14 bases left between them. This CDR3 comprises 14 residues. CDR1 is MNHEY, CDR2 SVGAGI, per germline.

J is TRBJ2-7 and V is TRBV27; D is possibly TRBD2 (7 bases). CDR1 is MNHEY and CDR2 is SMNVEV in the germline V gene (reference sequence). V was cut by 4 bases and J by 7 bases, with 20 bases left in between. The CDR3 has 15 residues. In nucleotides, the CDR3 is TGTGCCAGCAGTTCCTCAAGGGCGGGGGCGCGGGAGCAGTACTTC. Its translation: CASSSSRAGAREQYF.

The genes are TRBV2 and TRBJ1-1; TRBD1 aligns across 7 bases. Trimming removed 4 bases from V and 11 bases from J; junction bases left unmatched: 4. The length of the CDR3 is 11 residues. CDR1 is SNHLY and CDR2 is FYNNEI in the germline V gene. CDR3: CASSVTGVAFF. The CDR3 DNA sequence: TGTGCCAGCAGTGTTACAGGGGTGGCTTTCTTT.

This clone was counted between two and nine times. CDR3 sequence reads: CASTMSDGTSNEKLFF. As DNA, the CDR3 is TGTGCCAGCACCATGTCGGATGGGACTTCTAATGAAAAACTGTTTTTT. J is TRBJ1-4 and V is TRBV7-3; maybe TRBD1 (5 bases). Germline-derived CDR1 and CDR2 are SGHTA and FQGTGA. This CDR3 has 16 amino acids. V was pared by 7 bases and J by 3 bases, with 18 bases between. Using reference TRBV7-3 and TRBJ1-4 for the parts outside the CDR3, the full variable domain is GAGVSQTPSNKVTEKGKYVELRCDPISGHTALYWYRQSLGQGPEFLIYFQGTGAADDSGLPNDRFFAVRPEGSVSTLKIQRTERGDSAVYLCASTMSDGTSNEKLFFGSGTQLSVL.

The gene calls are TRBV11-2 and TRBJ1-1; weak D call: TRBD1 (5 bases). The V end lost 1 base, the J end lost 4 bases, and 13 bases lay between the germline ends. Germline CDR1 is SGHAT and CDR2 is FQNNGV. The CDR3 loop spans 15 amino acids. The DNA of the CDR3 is TGTGCCAGCAGCTTAGGAGCAGGGTTTATCACTGAAGCTTTCTTT. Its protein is CASSLGAGFITEAFF.

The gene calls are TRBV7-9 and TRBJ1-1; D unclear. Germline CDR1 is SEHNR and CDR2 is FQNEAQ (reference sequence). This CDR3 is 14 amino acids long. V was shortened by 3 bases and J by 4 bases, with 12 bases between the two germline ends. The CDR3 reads CASSFQHRSTEAFF. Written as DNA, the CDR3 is TGTGCCAGCAGCTTTCAGCACCGGAGCACTGAAGCTTTCTTT.

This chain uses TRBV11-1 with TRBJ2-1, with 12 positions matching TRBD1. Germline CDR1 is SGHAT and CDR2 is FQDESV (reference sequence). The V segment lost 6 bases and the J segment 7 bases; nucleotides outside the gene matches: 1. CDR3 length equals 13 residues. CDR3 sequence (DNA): TGTGCCAGCAGGGGACAGGGGGCGAATGAGCAGTTCTTC. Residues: CASRGQGANEQFF.

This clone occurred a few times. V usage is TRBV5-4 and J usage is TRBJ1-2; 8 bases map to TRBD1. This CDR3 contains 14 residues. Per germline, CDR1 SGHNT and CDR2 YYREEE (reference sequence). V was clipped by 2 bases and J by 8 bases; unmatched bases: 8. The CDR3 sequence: CASSLGRGQDGYTF. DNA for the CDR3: TGTGCCAGCAGCTTAGGCAGGGGGCAGGACGGCTACACCTTC.

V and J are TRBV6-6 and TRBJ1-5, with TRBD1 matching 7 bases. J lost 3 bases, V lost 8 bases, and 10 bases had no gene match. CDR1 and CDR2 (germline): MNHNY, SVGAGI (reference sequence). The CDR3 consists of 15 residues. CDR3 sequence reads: CASGLRGQINQPQHF. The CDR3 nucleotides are TGTGCCAGCGGTCTAAGGGGACAGATCAATCAGCCCCAGCATTTT.

The CDR3 DNA sequence: TGCGCCAGCAGCCAAGCCCAGCGGCTTAGCACAGATACGCAGTATTTT. This translates into CASSQAQRLSTDTQYF. J is TRBJ2-3 and V is TRBV4-1; possibly TRBD2 for D (5 bases). There are 16 residues in the CDR3. V was pared by 1 base and J by 0 bases, with 11 bases between. Looked up from germline, CDR1 is MGHRA and CDR2 is YSYEKL.

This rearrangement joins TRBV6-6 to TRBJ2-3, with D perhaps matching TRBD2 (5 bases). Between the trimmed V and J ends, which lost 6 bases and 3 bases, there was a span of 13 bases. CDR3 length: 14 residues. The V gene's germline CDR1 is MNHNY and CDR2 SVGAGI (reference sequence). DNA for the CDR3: TGTGCCAGCAGAAGCCCGGGAAATACAGATACGCAGTATTTT. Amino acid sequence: CASRSPGNTDTQYF.

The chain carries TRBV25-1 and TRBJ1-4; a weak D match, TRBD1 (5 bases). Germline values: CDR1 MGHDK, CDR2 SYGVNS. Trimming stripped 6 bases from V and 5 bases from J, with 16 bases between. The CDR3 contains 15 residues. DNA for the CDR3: TGTGCCAGCAGCCGCCCCGGGACTGTAAATGAAAAACTGTTTTTT. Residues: CASSRPGTVNEKLFF.

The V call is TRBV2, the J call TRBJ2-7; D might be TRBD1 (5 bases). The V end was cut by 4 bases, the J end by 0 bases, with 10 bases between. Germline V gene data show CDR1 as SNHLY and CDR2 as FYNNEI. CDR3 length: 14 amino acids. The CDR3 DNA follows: TGTGCCAGCAGTGTGGGCAGGGTCTCCTACGAGCAGTACTTC. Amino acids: CASSVGRVSYEQYF.

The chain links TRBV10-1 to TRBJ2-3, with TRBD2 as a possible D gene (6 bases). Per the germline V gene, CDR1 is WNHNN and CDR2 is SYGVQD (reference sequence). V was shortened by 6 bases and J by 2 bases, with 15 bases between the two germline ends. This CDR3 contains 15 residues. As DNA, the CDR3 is TGCGCCAGCAGCCCCGGGGTAGCGGACACAGATACGCAGTATTTT. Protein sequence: CASSPGVADTDTQYF.